This T cell receptor beta chain was obtained from a study of blood T cell repertoires in COVID-19. Study in general: Acute and convalescent COVID-19 specimens originated in the United States, Italy and Spain. T cells, B-cell-depleted T cells, or PBMCs supplied cDNA or gDNA.

As handled by the study authors: Quantification of nucleated cells was approximated via reference gene primer amplification. This table comes from immunoSEQ multiplex PCR, and its TCRdb copy is limited to in-frame clones, with some not included. V and J calls and clone size come straight from that table; D and trimming were deduced from the DNA. This sample has a few hundred thousand clones; about 87% occur once, and the top ten carry 6.9%. The source material was peripheral blood. The receptor's source is a woman between 25 and 40 years old who had recovered from COVID-19.

The CDR3 reads CASSVRPGTDTQYF. The CDR3 DNA reads TGTGCCAGCAGTGTTCGCCCGGGCACAGATACGCAGTATTTT. The chain employs TRBV2 and TRBJ2-3, with unresolved D. V was cut by 4 bases and J by 1 base, with 9 bases left in between. This CDR3 is 14 amino acids long. CDR1 and CDR2 (germline): SNHLY, FYNNEI.